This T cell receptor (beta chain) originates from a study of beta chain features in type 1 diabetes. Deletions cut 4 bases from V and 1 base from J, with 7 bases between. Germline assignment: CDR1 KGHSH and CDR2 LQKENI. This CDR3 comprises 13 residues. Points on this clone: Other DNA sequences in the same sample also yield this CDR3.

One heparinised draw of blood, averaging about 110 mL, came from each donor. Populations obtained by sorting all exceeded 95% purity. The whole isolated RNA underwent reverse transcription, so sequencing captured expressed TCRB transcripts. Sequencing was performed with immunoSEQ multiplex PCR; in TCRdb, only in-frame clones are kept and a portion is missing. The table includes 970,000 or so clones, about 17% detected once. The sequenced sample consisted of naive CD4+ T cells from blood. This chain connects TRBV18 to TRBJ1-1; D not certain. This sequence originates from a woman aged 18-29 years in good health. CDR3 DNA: TGTGCCAGCTCACACGGCGAGAACACTGAAGCTTTCTTT. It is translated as CASSHGENTEAFF.